Below, 31 T cell receptor beta chains from the same sample are listed, as sequenced in a study of blood T cell repertoires in COVID-19. Assay used: immunoSEQ multiplex PCR; TCRdb lists only in-frame clones, some missing. The sample shows approximately 140,000 clones, around nine tenths of them seen only once. Sequenced sample: peripheral blood. The source of these receptors is an older woman with acute or convalescent COVID-19.

The chain is built from TRBV7-9 and TRBJ2-5, with 12 bases fitting TRBD2. The length of the CDR3 is 17 residues. From germline, CDR1 is SEHNR and CDR2 FQNEAQ (reference sequence). J gave up 1 base and V 5 bases, and 8 bases lay outside the gene matches. The CDR3 sequence: CASSPVGLAGFQETQYF. The CDR3 DNA reads as TGTGCCAGCAGCCCAGTTGGACTAGCGGGATTCCAAGAGACCCAGTACTTC.

The rearrangement joins TRBV12-1 to TRBJ1-6. TRBV12-1 is given as a pseudogene. This CDR3 has 16 amino acids. The DNA for the CDR3 is TGTGCCAGCAGCCGCCGGGGGAGCTCCTATAATTCACCCCTCCACTTT. Its protein is CASSRRGSSYNSPLHF.

The J gene is TRBJ2-3, the V gene TRBV5-1; no reliable D call. Trimming pared 1 base from V and 7 bases from J, leaving 13 bases between. Germline CDR1 reads SGHRS; CDR2 reads YFSETQ. The CDR3 sequence is 14 residues long. CDR3 bases: TGCGCCAGCAGCTTGCAGGCTGGAACGAATACGCAGTATTTT. Its translation is CASSLQAGTNTQYF.

The rearrangement uses TRBV11-2 and TRBJ2-2, with TRBD1 as a possible D gene (5 bases). The ends were cut back, 5 bases at V and 3 bases at J, with 13 bases in the middle. CDR1 and CDR2 from the germline V gene are SGHAT and FQNNGV. CDR3 length equals 15 residues. CDR3: CASSRTEGDTGELFF. For the CDR3, the DNA is TGTGCCAGCAGCCGAACCGAAGGGGACACCGGGGAGCTGTTTTTT.

The genes are TRBV5-4 and TRBJ1-3, with 9 bases lining up with TRBD1. This CDR3 comprises 16 residues. V lost 4 bases, J lost 3 bases, and 8 bases stayed unmatched. Per the germline V gene, CDR1 is SGHNT and CDR2 is YYREEE (reference sequence). DNA for the CDR3: TGTGCCAGCAGCGAACAGGGGGCGAGGGTTGGAAACACCATATATTTT. It translates to CASSEQGARVGNTIYF.

The V call is TRBV11-2, the J call TRBJ2-1; 13 positions match TRBD2. Trimming removed 5 bases from V and 8 bases from J; junction bases left unmatched: 6. Germline V gene lookup returns CDR1 SGHAT and CDR2 FQNNGV. CDR3 size: 15 residues. CDR3: CASSPGLAGMYEQFF. In nucleotides, the CDR3 is TGTGCCAGCAGCCCGGGACTAGCGGGGATGTATGAGCAGTTCTTC.

The genes are TRBV4-2 and TRBJ1-2, with 7 positions matching TRBD1. This CDR3 region has 16 residues. The trim removed 3 bases at V and 2 bases at J, leaving 9 bases unmatched. Per the germline V gene, CDR1 is LGHNA and CDR2 is YNFKEQ. This chain's CDR3 is CASSHPFSDRNYGYTF. The CDR3 DNA reads as TGTGCCAGCAGCCACCCCTTCTCGGACAGGAACTATGGCTACACCTTC.

This clone occurred once. The rearrangement joins TRBV20-1 to TRBJ2-1; TRBD2 aligns across 10 bases. The length of the CDR3 is 14 residues. CDR1 DFQATT and CDR2 SNEGSKA come from the germline V gene (reference sequence). The junction had 6 bases not matched to a gene; V was cut back by 3 bases and J by 7 bases. CDR3 sequence: CSASISGGANEQFF. As DNA, the CDR3 is TGCAGTGCTAGTATCAGCGGGGGGGCAAATGAGCAGTTCTTC.

The CDR3 here is CAWTIPGYTGELFF. DNA for the CDR3: TGTGCCTGGACCATTCCGGGATACACCGGGGAGCTGTTTTTT. The V call is TRBV30, the J call TRBJ2-2, with a tentative D call TRBD2 (5 bases). Trimming left V 4 bases short and J 3 bases short, with 12 bases between. This CDR3 is 14 amino acids long. Germline V gives CDR1 GTSNPN, CDR2 SVGIG (reference sequence).

The chain uses TRBV10-3 and TRBJ2-3, with 9 bases lining up with TRBD2. Germline V lookup: CDR1 ENHRY, CDR2 SYGVKD. V lost 2 bases, J lost 4 bases, and 7 bases stayed unmatched. The CDR3 is made up of 16 amino acids. The CDR3 DNA reads as TGTGCCATCAGTGAGCAAGCGGGGGGCCTATCAGATACGCAGTATTTT. It encodes CAISEQAGGLSDTQYF.

The chain combines TRBV19 with TRBJ1-2; 9 nucleotides agree with TRBD1. Germline CDR1 and CDR2: LNHDA and SQIVND (reference sequence). The V gene end was trimmed by 7 bases and the J gene end by 5 bases; junction bases not matched to a gene: 5. CDR3 length equals 13 residues. The CDR3 coding sequence is TGTGCCAGTATCTACGGGACAGGGTATGGCTACACCTTC. Translated: CASIYGTGYGYTF.

The CDR3 here is CASSKSGTGNTEAFF. In DNA, the CDR3 is TGTGCCAGCAGTAAGTCCGGGACAGGGAACACTGAAGCTTTCTTT. The chain uses TRBV9 and TRBJ1-1; TRBD1 agrees at 8 bases. CDR3 size: 15 residues. Germline V gives CDR1 SGDLS, CDR2 YYNGEE. Trimming took 5 bases from V and 1 from J; bases not matched to a gene: 7.

J is TRBJ2-2 and V is TRBV5-1, with D maybe TRBD2 (6 bases). Trimming pared 0 bases from V and 7 bases from J, leaving 19 bases between. CDR1 SGHRS and CDR2 YFSETQ come from the germline V gene. The CDR3 loop spans 17 amino acids. The CDR3 loop is CASSLALLSQEGGELFF. DNA of the CDR3: TGCGCCAGCAGCTTGGCCCTGTTAAGCCAGGAGGGCGGGGAGCTGTTTTTT.

V gene TRBV5-1 combines with J gene TRBJ2-1; 10 bases line up with TRBD2. J gave up 7 bases and V 1 base, and 8 bases lay outside the gene matches. CDR3 length: 16 amino acids. The germline V gene encodes CDR1 SGHRS and CDR2 YFSETQ. The CDR3: CASSLPVSGGANEQFF. The CDR3 region has the DNA TGCGCCAGCAGCTTGCCAGTCAGCGGGGGGGCGAATGAGCAGTTCTTC. The full variable domain, rest sourced from reference TRBV5-1 and TRBJ2-1, is KAGVTQTPRYLIKTRGQQVTLSCSPISGHRSVSWYQQTPGQGLQFLFEYFSETQRNKGNFPGRFSGRQFSNSRSEMNVSTLELGDSALYLCASSLPVSGGANEQFFGPGTRLTVL.

This clone was recorded once. The rearrangement joins TRBV27 to TRBJ2-7; TRBD2 might be the D (5 bases). The CDR3 is made up of 13 amino acids. Trimming took 3 bases from V and 6 from J, leaving 12 bases between them. CDR1 and CDR2 from the germline V gene are MNHEY and SMNVEV (reference sequence). The CDR3 DNA reads TGTGCCAGCAGTTTCGGAAGGGCGGGCGAGCAGTACTTC. This gives the protein CASSFGRAGEQYF.

In its sample, this clone was seen once. V is TRBV6-5 and J is TRBJ1-5, with a weak D call TRBD1 (5 bases). V was clipped by 5 bases and J by 10 bases, with 12 bases between them. The CDR3 is made up of 12 amino acids. The V gene's germline CDR1 is MNHEY and CDR2 SVGAGI. The CDR3 nucleotides are TGTGCCAGCAGTCAGGGACTCGGACCCCAGCATTTT. It is translated as CASSQGLGPQHF.

V and J are TRBV11-2 and TRBJ1-4; D is perhaps TRBD1 (6 bases). The V end was cut by 10 bases, the J end by 8 bases, with 17 bases between. The CDR3 extends over 13 amino acids. CDR1 is SGHAT and CDR2 is FQNNGV in the germline V gene. The CDR3 loop is CATEDRRREKLFF. In nucleotides, the CDR3 is TGTGCCACTGAAGACAGGAGACGGGAAAAACTGTTTTTT.

The chain uses TRBV3-1 (or the pseudogene TRBV3-2) and TRBJ1-1; D is unresolved. V shed 4 bases and J shed 4 bases, with 13 bases lying between them. This CDR3 contains 14 residues. Per the germline V gene, CDR1 is LGHDT and CDR2 is YNNKEL (reference sequence). CDR3 bases: TGTGCCAGCAGCCTCCCCGGGAGTAGCACTGAAGCTTTCTTT. Encoded protein: CASSLPGSSTEAFF.

The chain is built from TRBV3-1 (or the pseudogene TRBV3-2) and TRBJ1-1; 9 bases fit TRBD1. There are 14 residues in the CDR3. The junction had 3 bases not matched to a gene; V was cut back by 4 bases and J by 3 bases. In germline, CDR1 is LGHDT, CDR2 YNNKEL (reference sequence). CDR3 nucleotides: TGTGCCAGCAGCCTTCGGGACAGGGACACTGAAGCTTTCTTT. This translates into CASSLRDRDTEAFF.

V is TRBV11-2 and J is TRBJ2-3; the match to TRBD2 covers 12 bases. CDR1 is SGHAT, CDR2 FQNNGV, per germline. This CDR3 is 16 amino acids long. V was clipped by 4 bases and J by 6 bases; unmatched bases: 8. DNA of the CDR3: TGTGCCAGCAGCTCCGGACTAGCGGGACAAGGGGATACGCAGTATTTT. Residues: CASSSGLAGQGDTQYF.

This chain links TRBV5-8 with TRBJ2-7; 10 positions match TRBD2. The CDR3 is made up of 16 amino acids. Trimming at V came to 4 bases and at J to 2 bases, leaving 9 bases not matched to a gene. Germline CDR1 SGHTS, CDR2 YDEGEE. The CDR3 coding sequence is TGTGCCAGCAGCAAGACGAGGACTAGCGGAACCTACGAGCAGTACTTC. It is translated as CASSKTRTSGTYEQYF.

This chain joins TRBV7-9 and TRBJ1-3, with a possible D match to TRBD1 (5 bases). V was shortened by 8 bases and J by 0 bases, with 14 bases between the two germline ends. Germline V gives CDR1 SEHNR, CDR2 FQNEAQ (reference sequence). The CDR3 loop spans 15 amino acids. The CDR3 spells CASPPGGTSGNTIYF. CDR3 sequence (DNA): TGTGCCAGCCCACCCGGCGGGACCTCTGGAAACACCATATATTTT.

This rearrangement joins TRBV25-1 to TRBJ2-7; no definite D call. CDR1 MGHDK and CDR2 SYGVNS come from the germline V gene. V lost 6 bases, J lost 1 base, and 10 bases lay in between. The CDR3 totals 13 residues. The CDR3 protein is CASRKTGSYEQYF. The CDR3 DNA sequence: TGTGCCAGCAGGAAAACGGGTTCCTACGAGCAGTACTTC.

The chain links TRBV19 to TRBJ1-5, with TRBD1 as a possible D gene (5 bases). The CDR3 consists of 14 residues. Germline CDR1 is LNHDA and CDR2 is SQIVND (reference sequence). V lost 2 bases to trimming and J lost 2 bases, with 7 bases between them. CDR3 sequence (DNA): TGTGCCAGTAGTATAAGGGGTGGCAATCAGCCCCAGCATTTT. Amino acids: CASSIRGGNQPQHF.

The chain couples TRBV19 to TRBJ1-6; the match to TRBD1 covers 8 bases. Germline V gives CDR1 LNHDA, CDR2 SQIVND (reference sequence). The CDR3 runs to 14 residues. The V and J ends lost 4 bases and 10 bases, in that order; junction bases with no gene match: 6. Here the CDR3 DNA reads TGTGCCAGTAGTACATCAGGGGGCGAGTCACCCCTCCACTTT. The encoded protein is CASSTSGGESPLHF.

The chain combines TRBV20-1 with TRBJ1-5; D is uncertain. The CDR3 runs 14 residues. The germline V and J ends were trimmed by 3 bases and 0 bases, with 9 bases remaining between them. Per the germline V gene, CDR1 is DFQATT and CDR2 is SNEGSKA (reference sequence). The CDR3 DNA is TGCAGTGCTAGTGGAGGTGATAGCAATCAGCCCCAGCATTTT. This sequence encodes CSASGGDSNQPQHF.

The gene calls are TRBV3-1 (or the pseudogene TRBV3-2) and TRBJ2-7, with D possibly matching TRBD2 (5 bases). CDR1 and CDR2 from the germline V gene are LGHDT and YNNKEL (reference sequence). CDR3 length equals 16 residues. The V end lost 4 bases, the J end lost 5 bases, and 21 bases lay between the germline ends. The CDR3: CASSPARVAPFDEQYF. The CDR3 DNA reads as TGTGCCAGCAGCCCCGCGAGGGTAGCGCCCTTCGACGAGCAGTACTTC.

The chain employs TRBV28 and TRBJ2-2; a weak D match, TRBD1 (5 bases). The V end was cut by 6 bases, the J end by 1 base, with 9 bases between. Looked up from germline, CDR1 is MDHEN and CDR2 is SYDVKM. CDR3 length equals 14 residues. The DNA for the CDR3 is TGTGCCAGCAGCTCTACAGGGAACACCGGGGAGCTGTTTTTT. Encoded protein: CASSSTGNTGELFF.

The chain is built from TRBV7-6 and TRBJ2-7; 13 bases are shared with TRBD2. This CDR3 contains 17 residues. V was pared by 1 base and J by 5 bases, with 8 bases of the junction left unmatched. The germline V gene has CDR1 SGHVS and CDR2 FNYEAQ. CDR3 sequence (DNA): TGTGCCAGCAGCTTAGAGGGTGGGACTAGCGGGGTCAACGAGCAGTACTTC. It encodes CASSLEGGTSGVNEQYF. Drawing the rest from reference TRBV7-6 and TRBJ2-7, the complete variable domain is GAGVSQSPRYKVTKRGQDVALRCDPISGHVSLYWYRQALGQGPEFLTYFNYEAQQDKSGLPNDRFSAERPEGSISTLTIQRTEQRDSAMYRCASSLEGGTSGVNEQYFGPGTRLTVT.

The chain recombines TRBV19 with TRBJ1-3; D gene unclear. This CDR3 contains 15 residues. Germline loops: CDR1 LNHDA, CDR2 SQIVND (reference sequence). V gave up 2 bases and J gave up 0 bases, with 8 bases separating them. CDR3 DNA sequence: TGTGCCAGTAGTATATCGAGCTACTCTGGAAACACCATATATTTT. Its translation is CASSISSYSGNTIYF.

The chain carries TRBV2 and TRBJ2-1; D is uncertain. V was clipped by 4 bases and J by 12 bases, with 13 bases between them. Germline CDR1 reads SNHLY; CDR2 reads FYNNEI. The CDR3 spans 12 residues. In DNA, the CDR3 is TGTGCCAGCAGTGCCCCTTTGAGTGGGCAGTTCTTC. Encoded protein: CASSAPLSGQFF.